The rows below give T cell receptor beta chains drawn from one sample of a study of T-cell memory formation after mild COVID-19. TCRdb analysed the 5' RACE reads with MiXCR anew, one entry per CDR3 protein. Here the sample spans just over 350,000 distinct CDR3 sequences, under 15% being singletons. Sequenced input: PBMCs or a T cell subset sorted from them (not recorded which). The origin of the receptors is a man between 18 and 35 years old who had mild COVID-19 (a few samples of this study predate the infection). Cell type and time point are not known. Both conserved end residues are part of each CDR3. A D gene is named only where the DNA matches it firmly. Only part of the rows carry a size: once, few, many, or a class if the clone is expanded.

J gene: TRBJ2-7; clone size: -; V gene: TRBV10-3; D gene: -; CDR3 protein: CAISESGSSYEQYF; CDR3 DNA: TGTGCCATCAGTGAGTCCGGCAGCTCCTACGAGCAGTACTTC
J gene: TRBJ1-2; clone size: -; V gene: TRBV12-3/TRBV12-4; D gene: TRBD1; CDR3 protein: CASSSGTGGFSYGYTF; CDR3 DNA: TGTGCCAGCAGTTCCGGGACAGGGGGCTTCAGCTATGGCTACACCTTC
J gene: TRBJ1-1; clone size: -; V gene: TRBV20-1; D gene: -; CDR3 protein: CSARIGLIEAFF; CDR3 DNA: TGCAGTGCTAGAATCGGATTGATTGAAGCTTTCTTT
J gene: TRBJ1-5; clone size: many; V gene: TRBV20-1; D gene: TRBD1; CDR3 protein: CSARKPGQGNQPQHF; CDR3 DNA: TGCAGTGCTAGAAAACCGGGACAGGGAAATCAGCCCCAGCATTTT
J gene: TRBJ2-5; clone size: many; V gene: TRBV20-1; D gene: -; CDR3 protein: CSAPGGSGTGETQYF; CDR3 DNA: TGCAGTGCTCCCGGGGGTAGCGGTACGGGGGAGACCCAGTACTTC
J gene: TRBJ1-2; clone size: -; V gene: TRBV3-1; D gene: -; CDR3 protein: CASSPSAALDRLLDYGYTF; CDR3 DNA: TGTGCCAGCAGCCCCAGTGCAGCACTAGACAGGCTCTTGGACTATGGCTACACCTTC
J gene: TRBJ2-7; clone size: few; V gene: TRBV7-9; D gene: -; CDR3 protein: CASSPGSLYEQYF; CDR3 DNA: TGTGCCAGCAGCCCAGGCAGCCTCTACGAGCAGTACTTC
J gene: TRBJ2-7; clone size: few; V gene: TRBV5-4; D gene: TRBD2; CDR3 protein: CASSLELADYEQYF; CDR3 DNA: TGTGCCAGCAGCTTGGAACTAGCGGACTACGAGCAGTACTTC
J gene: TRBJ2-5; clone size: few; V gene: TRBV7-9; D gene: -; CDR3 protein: CASSLTLEETQYF; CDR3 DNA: TGTGCCAGCAGCCTTACACTAGAAGAGACCCAGTACTTC
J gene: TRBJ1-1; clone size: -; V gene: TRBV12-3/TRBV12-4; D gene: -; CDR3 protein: CASSFYPPLNTEAFF; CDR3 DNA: TGTGCCAGCAGTTTTTACCCCCCCCTGAACACTGAAGCTTTCTTT